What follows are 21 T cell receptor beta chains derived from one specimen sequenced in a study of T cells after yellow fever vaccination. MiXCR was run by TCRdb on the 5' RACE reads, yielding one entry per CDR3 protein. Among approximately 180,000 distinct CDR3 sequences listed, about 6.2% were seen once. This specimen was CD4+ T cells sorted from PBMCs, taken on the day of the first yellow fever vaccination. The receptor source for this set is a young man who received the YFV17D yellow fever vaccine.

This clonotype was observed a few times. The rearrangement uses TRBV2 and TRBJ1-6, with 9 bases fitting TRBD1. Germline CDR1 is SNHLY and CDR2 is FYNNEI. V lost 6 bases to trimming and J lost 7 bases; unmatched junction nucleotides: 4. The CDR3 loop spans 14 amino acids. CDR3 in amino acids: CASRGQGGNSPLHF. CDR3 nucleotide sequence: TGTGCCAGCAGGGGACAGGGTGGGAATTCACCCCTCCACTTT. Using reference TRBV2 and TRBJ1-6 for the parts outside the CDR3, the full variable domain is EPEVTQTPSHQVTQMGQEVILRCVPISNHLYFYWYRQILGQKVEFLVSFYNNEISEKSEIFDDQFSVERPDGSNFTLKIRSTKLEDSAMYFCASRGQGGNSPLHFGNGTRLTVT.

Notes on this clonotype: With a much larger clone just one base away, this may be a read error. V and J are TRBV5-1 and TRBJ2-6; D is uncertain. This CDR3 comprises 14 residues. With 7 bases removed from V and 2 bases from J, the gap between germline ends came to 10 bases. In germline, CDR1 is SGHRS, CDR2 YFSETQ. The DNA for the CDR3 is TGCGCCAGCGGCGGAGCAGCTGGGGCCAACGTCCTGACTTTC. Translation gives CASGGAAGANVLTF.

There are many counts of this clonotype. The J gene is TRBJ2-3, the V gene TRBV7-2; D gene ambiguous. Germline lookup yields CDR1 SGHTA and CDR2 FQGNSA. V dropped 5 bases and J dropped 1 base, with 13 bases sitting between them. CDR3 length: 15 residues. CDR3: CASSPDPTRTDTQYF. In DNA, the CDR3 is TGTGCCAGCAGCCCAGATCCCACCCGCACAGATACGCAGTATTTT.

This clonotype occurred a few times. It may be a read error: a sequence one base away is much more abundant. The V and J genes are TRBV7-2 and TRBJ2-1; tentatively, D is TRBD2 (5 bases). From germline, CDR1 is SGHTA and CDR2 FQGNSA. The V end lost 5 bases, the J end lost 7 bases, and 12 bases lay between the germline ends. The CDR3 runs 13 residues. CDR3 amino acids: CASSPSGRNEQFF. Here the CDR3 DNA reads TGTGCCAGCAGCCCCAGCGGTAGAAATGAGCAGTTCTTC.

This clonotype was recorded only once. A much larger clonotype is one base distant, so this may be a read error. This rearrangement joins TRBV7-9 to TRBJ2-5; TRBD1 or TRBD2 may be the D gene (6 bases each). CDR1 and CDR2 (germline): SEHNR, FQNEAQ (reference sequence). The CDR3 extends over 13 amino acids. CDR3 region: CASTSGAQDTQYF. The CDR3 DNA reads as TGTGCCAGCACGTCGGGGGCCCAAGACACCCAGTACTTC.

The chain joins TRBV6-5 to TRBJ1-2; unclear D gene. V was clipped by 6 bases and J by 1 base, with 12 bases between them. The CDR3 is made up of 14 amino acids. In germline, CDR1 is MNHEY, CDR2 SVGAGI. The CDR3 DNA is TGTGCCAGCAGCCCTTCAAGCCGTAACTATGGCTACACCTTC. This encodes CASSPSSRNYGYTF.

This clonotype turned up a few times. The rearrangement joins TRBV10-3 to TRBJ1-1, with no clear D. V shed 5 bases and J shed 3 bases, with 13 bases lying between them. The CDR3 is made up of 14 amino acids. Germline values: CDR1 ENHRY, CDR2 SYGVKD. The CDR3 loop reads CAISLSNTYTEAFF. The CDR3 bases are TGTGCCATCAGTTTGTCCAATACCTACACTGAAGCTTTCTTT.

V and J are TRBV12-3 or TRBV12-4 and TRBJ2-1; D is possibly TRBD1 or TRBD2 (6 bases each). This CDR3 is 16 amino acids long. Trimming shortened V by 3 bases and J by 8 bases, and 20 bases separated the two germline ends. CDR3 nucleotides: TGTGCCAGCAGTTTCAATGCCGTGGGGGGCCAAGATGAGCAGTTCTTC. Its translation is CASSFNAVGGQDEQFF.

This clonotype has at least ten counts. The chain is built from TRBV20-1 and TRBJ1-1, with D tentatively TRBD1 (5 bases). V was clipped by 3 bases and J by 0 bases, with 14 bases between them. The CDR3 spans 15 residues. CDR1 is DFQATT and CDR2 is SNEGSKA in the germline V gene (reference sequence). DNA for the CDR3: TGCAGTGCTAGGACTGGGGGAACGGTGAACACTGAAGCTTTCTTT. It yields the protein CSARTGGTVNTEAFF.

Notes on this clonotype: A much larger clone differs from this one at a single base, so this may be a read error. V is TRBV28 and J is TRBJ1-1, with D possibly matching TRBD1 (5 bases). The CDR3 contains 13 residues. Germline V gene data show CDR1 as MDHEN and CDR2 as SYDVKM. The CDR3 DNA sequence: TGTGCCAGCATGGTCAGGGAGAGAACTGTAGCTTTCTTT. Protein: CASMVRERTVAFF.

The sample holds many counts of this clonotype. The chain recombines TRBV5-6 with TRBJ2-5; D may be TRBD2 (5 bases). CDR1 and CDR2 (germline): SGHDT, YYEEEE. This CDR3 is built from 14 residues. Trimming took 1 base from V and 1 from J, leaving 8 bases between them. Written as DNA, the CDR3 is TGTGCCAGCAGCTTGTACGGGGTCCAAGAGACCCAGTACTTC. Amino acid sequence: CASSLYGVQETQYF.

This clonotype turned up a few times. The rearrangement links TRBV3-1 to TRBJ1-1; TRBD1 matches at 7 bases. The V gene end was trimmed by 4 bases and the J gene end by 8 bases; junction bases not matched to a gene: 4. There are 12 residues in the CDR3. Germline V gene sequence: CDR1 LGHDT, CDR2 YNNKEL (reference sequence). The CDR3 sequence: CASSRSDREAFF. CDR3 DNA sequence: TGTGCCAGCAGCCGATCGGACAGGGAAGCTTTCTTT.

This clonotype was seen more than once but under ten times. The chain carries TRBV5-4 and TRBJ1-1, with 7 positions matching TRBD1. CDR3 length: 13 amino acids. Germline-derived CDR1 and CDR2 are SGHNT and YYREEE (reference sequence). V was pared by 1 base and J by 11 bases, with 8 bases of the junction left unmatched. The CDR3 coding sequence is TGTGCCAGCAGCTTGAGTTTACAGGGGTTGGCTTTCTTT. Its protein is CASSLSLQGLAFF.

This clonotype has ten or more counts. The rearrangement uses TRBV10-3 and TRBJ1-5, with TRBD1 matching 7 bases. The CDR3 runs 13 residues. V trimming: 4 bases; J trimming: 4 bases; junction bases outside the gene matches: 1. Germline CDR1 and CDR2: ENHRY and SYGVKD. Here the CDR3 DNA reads TGTGCCATCAGTGGACAGGGTAATCAGCCCCAGCATTTT. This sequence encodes CAISGQGNQPQHF.

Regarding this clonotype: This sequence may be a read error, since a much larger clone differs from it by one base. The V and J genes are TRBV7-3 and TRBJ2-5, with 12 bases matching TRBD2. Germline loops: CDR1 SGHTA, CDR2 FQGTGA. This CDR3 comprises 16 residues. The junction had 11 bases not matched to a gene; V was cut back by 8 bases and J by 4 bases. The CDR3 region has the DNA TGTGCCAGCGGCCTCGGACTAGCGGGGATGGGAGAGACCCAGTACTTC. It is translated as CASGLGLAGMGETQYF. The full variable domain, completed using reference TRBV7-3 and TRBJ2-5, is GAGVSQTPSNKVTEKGKYVELRCDPISGHTALYWYRQSLGQGPEFLIYFQGTGAADDSGLPNDRFFAVRPEGSVSTLKIQRTERGDSAVYLCASGLGLAGMGETQYFGPGTRLLVL.

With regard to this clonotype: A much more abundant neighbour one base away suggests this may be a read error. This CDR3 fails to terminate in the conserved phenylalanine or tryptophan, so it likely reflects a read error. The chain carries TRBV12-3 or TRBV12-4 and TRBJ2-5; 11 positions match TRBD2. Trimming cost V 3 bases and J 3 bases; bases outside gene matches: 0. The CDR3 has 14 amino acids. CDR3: CASSFSGGEETQYS. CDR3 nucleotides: TGTGCCAGCAGTTTTAGCGGGGGGGAAGAGACCCAGTACTCC.

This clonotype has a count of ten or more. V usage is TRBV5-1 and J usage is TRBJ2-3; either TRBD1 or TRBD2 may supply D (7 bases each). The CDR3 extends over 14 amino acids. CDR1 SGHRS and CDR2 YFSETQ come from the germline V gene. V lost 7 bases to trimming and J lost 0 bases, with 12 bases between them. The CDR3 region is CASVRGGSTDTQYF. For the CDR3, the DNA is TGCGCCAGCGTCAGGGGGGGGAGCACAGATACGCAGTATTTT.

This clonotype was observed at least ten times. The CDR3 DNA sequence: TGCAGTGCTAGGGTCGGAGTCCTTAAATTAGAGACGCAGTATTTT. Translation: CSARVGVLKLETQYF. V usage is TRBV20-1 and J usage is TRBJ2-3; D is unresolved. From germline, CDR1 is DFQATT and CDR2 SNEGSKA (reference sequence). The CDR3 totals 15 residues. Trimming took 3 bases from V and 9 from J, leaving 22 bases between them.

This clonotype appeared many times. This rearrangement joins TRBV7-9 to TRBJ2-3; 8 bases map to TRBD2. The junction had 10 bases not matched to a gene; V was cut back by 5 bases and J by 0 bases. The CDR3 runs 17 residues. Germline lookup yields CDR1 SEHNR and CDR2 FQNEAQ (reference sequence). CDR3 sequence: CASSQTLAAISTDTQYF. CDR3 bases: TGTGCCAGCAGCCAAACACTAGCGGCAATAAGCACAGATACGCAGTATTTT. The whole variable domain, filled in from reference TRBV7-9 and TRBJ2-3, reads DTGVSQNPRHKITKRGQNVTFRCDPISEHNRLYWYRQTLGQGPEFLTYFQNEAQLEKSRLLSDRFSAERPKGSFSTLEIQRTEQGDSAMYLCASSQTLAAISTDTQYFGPGTRLTVL.

The DNA of the CDR3 is TGTGCCAGCAGCCCAGGGGGCGGTGGCAATGAGCAGTTCTTC. Translation: CASSPGGGGNEQFF. The V and J genes are TRBV5-4 and TRBJ2-1; 8 nucleotides match TRBD1. Unmatched junction bases numbered 6, after V lost 4 bases and J lost 6 bases. The germline V gene encodes CDR1 SGHNT and CDR2 YYREEE (reference sequence). This CDR3 region has 14 residues.

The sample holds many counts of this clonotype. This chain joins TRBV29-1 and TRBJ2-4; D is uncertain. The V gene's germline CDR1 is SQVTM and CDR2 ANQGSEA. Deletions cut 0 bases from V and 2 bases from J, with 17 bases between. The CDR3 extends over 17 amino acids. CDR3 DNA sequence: TGCAGCGTTGAAGATTGGACCGCCAGCCCAACCAAAAACATTCAGTACTTC. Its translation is CSVEDWTASPTKNIQYF.